Included here is one TCR beta chain sequence, with context. The source of the sample is a study of T cell responses to AZD1222 COVID-19 vaccine. The protocol was immunoSEQ multiplex PCR, while the TCRdb copy is restricted to in-frame clones and leaves out a portion. The sample consists of 25,000 to 35,000 clones, approximately 93% of them appearing once. The sample in question was peripheral blood, obtained on day 0 of AZD1222 vaccination. The origin of this receptor is an adult in good health.

The DNA for the CDR3 is TGCGCCAGCAGCTTGGACGGGTCAGGGAGTCGCACTGAAGCTTTCTTT. This sequence encodes CASSLDGSGSRTEAFF. The chain is built from TRBV5-1 and TRBJ1-1; the D gene is possibly TRBD1 (5 bases). From germline, CDR1 is SGHRS and CDR2 YFSETQ. The CDR3 runs to 16 residues. Trimming removed 0 bases from V and 4 bases from J, with 16 bases in between.